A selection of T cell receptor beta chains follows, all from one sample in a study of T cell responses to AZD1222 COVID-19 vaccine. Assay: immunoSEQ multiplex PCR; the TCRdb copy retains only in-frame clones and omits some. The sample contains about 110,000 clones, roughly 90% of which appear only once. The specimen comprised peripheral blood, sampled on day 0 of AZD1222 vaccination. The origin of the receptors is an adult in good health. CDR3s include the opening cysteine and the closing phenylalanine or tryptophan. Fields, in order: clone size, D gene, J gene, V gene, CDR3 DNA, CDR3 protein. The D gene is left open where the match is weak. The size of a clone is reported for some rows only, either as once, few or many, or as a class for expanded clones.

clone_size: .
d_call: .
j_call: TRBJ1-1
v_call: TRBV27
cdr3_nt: TGTGCCAGCAGGGACACCAAGGAGACTGAAGCTTTCTTT
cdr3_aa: CASRDTKETEAFF

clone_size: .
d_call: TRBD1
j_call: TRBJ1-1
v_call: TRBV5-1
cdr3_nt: TGCGCCAGCAGCTTGGAGGACAGGCTTTCCAACACTGAAGCTTTCTTT
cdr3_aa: CASSLEDRLSNTEAFF

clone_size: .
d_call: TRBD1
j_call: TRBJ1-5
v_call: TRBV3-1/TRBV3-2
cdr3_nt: TGTGCCAGCAGCCAAGGGACAGGGAGAACCAATCAGCCCCAGCATTTT
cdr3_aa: CASSQGTGRTNQPQHF

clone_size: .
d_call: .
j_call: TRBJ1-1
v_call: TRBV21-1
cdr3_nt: TGTGCCAGCAGCCCTCTGACAGGTGTTAGGACTGAAGCTTTCTTT
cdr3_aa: CASSPLTGVRTEAFF

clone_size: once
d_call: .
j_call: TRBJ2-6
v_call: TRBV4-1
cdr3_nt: TGCGCCAGCAGCCTACGCGGCCCTGGGGCCAACGTCCTGACTTTC
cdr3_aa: CASSLRGPGANVLTF

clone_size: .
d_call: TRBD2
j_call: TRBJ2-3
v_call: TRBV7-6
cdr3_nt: TGTGCCAGCACCCCTAGCGGGAGTGGTTTAGATACGCAGTATTTT
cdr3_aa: CASTPSGSGLDTQYF

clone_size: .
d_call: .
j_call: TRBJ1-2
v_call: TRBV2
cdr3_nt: TGTGCCAGCAGGTTAAACCAGGTCCAATATGGCTACACCTTC
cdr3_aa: CASRLNQVQYGYTF

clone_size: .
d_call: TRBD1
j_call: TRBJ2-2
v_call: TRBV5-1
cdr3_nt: TGCGCCAGCAGCATGGGACAGATAACCGGGGAGCTGTTTTTT
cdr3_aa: CASSMGQITGELFF

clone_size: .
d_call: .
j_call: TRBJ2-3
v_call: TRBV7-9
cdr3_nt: TGTGCCAGCAGCCGCGGACAAGTGGGAGATACGCAGTATTTT
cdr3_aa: CASSRGQVGDTQYF

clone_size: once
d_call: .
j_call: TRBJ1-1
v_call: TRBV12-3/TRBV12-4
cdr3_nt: TGTGCCAGCAGTTTAAGGACTGAAGCTTTCTTT
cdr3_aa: CASSLRTEAFF

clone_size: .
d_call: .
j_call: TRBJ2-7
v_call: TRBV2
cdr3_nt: TGTGCCAGCAAAACAGTCAGCTCCTACGAGCAGTACTTC
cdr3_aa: CASKTVSSYEQYF

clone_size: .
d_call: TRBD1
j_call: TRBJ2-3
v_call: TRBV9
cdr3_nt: TGTGCCAGCAGCGTCGGCCGGGACAGGGTGAGTGATACGCAGTATTTT
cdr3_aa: CASSVGRDRVSDTQYF

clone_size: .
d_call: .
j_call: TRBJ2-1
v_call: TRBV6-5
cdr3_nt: TGTGCCAGCAGTTACGTCCGTCGCAATGAGCAGTTCTTC
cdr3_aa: CASSYVRRNEQFF

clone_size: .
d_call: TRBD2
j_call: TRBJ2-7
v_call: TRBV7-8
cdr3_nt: TGTGCCAGCAGCTTACTAACAACTAGCGGAGATTCCTACGAGCAGTACTTC
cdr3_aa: CASSLLTTSGDSYEQYF

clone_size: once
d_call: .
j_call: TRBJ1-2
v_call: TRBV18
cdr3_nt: TGTGCCAGCTCACCCGGCCCGACGGTTAACTATGGCTACACCTTC
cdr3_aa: CASSPGPTVNYGYTF

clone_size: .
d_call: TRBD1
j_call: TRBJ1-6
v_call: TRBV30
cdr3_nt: TGTGCCTGGAGTGTACACAGGGGCGAATCACCCCTCCACTTT
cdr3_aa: CAWSVHRGESPLHF

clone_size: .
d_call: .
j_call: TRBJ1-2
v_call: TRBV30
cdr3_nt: TGTGCCTGGCGGGAGTCAATAAGTTGGCTCTATGGCTACACCTTC
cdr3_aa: CAWRESISWLYGYTF

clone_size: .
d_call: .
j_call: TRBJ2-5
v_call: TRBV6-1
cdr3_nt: TGTGCCAGCAGTGATGGTCCGCGGGCGACACAAGAGACCCAGTACTTC
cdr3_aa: CASSDGPRATQETQYF